Below, one T cell receptor (beta chain) is given with its context. The clone's antigen remains unknown. The sample holds no much larger clone one base away, and base qualities are not on file. Using the deep immunoSEQ assay, TCR CDR3 regions were amplified from genomic DNA by multiplex PCR. Extracted genomic DNA from each cell subset was spread evenly across all wells of several immunoSEQ 96-well plates, with each plate serving as a replicate. For sorted subsets, 150 to 250 ng genomic DNA, equal to approximately 30,000 T cell genomes, was loaded into each replicate PCR. Purified libraries were measured with a Qubit 3.0 fluorometer, size-checked on a Bioanalyzer 2100, and measured again with the KAPA Library Quantification kit. A separate single-read 150-cycle Illumina NextSeq 550 flow cell was used to sequence each immunoSEQ 96-well plate. Per the original workflow: Because the immunoSEQ output included only junctional sequences and no quality scores, the filtering could not be the same as the filtering used for full-length reads. To assign V/J genes and CDR3, sequences were annotated using PyIR, a Python wrapper for IgBLAST v1.9, with IMGT germline references. Reads were removed for weak V/J assignments (E-value above 1e-6), missing CDR3, stop codons, out-of-frame junctions, or ambiguous translated residues. V3J clonotypes were defined by identical inferred V gene, J gene, and CDR3 amino acid sequence. Percentage overlap between repertoires was computed as shared unique clonotypes divided by the size of the smaller repertoire. Repertoire richness was assessed with RTK rarefaction, the Chao1 estimator, and Recon v2.1 estimates of unobserved clonotypes. For all TCRbeta clonotypes obtained by the gDNA method from four donors, generation probabilities were computed with OLGA. Entries here come from immuneACCESS through TCRdb and include only in-frame sequences with V and J called. Some clones fail to appear in such tables; in the studies checked, an unresolved V gene covers under half of the shortfall, and the cause of the remainder is unknown. The D gene and trimming were derived from the DNA, and the V and J assignments and clone size from that table. The sample has around 2.1 million clones on record, just over 90% of them singletons. The top ten constitute roughly 1.7% of the sample.

This sample is drawn from a study of shared clonotypes between healthy human individuals (dated by TCRdb to 2020 to 2021). About the full investigation: The cohort comprised a couple of women and three men aged 18 to 49 years. Each donor's leukapheresis produced roughly between roughly 0.85 and 9.5 billion PBMCs. The study deeply sequenced blood TCR repertoires of several healthy adults to estimate repertoire size and the extent of clonotype sharing between individuals. For each donor, CD4 naive and CD4 memory were each run on three plates, CD8 naive on two plates, and CD8 memory on one plate. Different laboratories and diverse techniques were used to prepare libraries and sequence TCR repertoires, to increase sequencing depth and limit assay-specific biases.

CD8 naive samples were obtained by positive selection for CCR7 among CD45RO-negative cells, yielding a CD45RA+CCR7+ population from which TemRA cells were excluded. Donors were healthy HIV-negative adults with no recently reported acute infections or vaccinations. Only Caucasian adults living in Nashville, Tennessee, USA were represented among the donors. After blood collection by leukapheresis, PBMCs were isolated using Ficoll-Histopaque density gradient centrifugation and then cryopreserved in the vapor phase of liquid nitrogen. Purity and quantity of every magnetically sorted T cell population were checked by analytical flow cytometry. Genomic DNA was isolated from each sorted fraction and quantified by UV absorbance on a Nanodrop 2000c. The paper's findings and limits, for the study overall: Around 5% of naive CD4, 3.5% of naive CD8, approximately 2.2% of memory CD4, and about 0.4% of memory CD8 clonotypes were shared across several donors. Estimated clonotype richness was generally larger for naive than for memory subsets. Even with the large sequencing depth, rarefaction of the sorted-subset datasets indicated that sequencing was incomplete. Only blood was sampled, and tissue TCR repertoires likely differ from those in blood. Because the study included a small number of donors, the genetic and exposure-history diversity represented was limited. Compared with non-shared clonotypes, clonotypes shared by all four sorted-subset donors had higher generation probabilities. Pairwise subsampling indicated that sequencing depth was expected to affect the degree of clonotype sharing among donors.

Spanning cysteine to phenylalanine, the CDR3 consists of 15 amino acids. The sequence is cut down to CDR3 DNA, 45 bases in frame from base 1. CDR1 SGHRS and CDR2 YFSETQ are derived from the germline V gene. V is reduced by 2 bases and J by 3 bases, leaving a spacing of 11 bases between them. This sequence originates from a man aged 18 to 29 in good health. Some clones in this sample may be carry-over from other donors' samples. The sample taken for sequencing was naive CD8+ T cells from PBMCs. The cell subset or site label on this specimen signifies: CD45RA+CCR7+. The chain joins TRBV5-1 to TRBJ2-2, with no reliable assignment of the D segment. The DNA reads as follows: TGCGCCAGCAGCTTTCTTTCTGGTTACACCGGGGAGCTGTTTTTT. This translates into CASSFLSGYTGELFF. Extended through the reference TRBV5-1 and TRBJ2-2 proteins, this CDR3 yields the full variable domain: KAGVTQTPRYLIKTRGQQVTLSCSPISGHRSVSWYQQTPGQGLQFLFEYFSETQRNKGNFPGRFSGRQFSNSRSEMNVSTLELGDSALYLCASSFLSGYTGELFFGEGSRLTVL.